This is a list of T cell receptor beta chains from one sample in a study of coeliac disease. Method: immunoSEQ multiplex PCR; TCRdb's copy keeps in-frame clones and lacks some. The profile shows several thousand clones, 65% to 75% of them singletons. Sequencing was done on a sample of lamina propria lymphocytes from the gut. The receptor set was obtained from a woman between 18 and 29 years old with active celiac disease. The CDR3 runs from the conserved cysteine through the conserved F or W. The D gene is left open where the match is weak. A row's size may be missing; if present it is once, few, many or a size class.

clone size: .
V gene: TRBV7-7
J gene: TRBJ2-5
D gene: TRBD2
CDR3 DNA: TGTGCTAAGTTGGCGGGGGGTTTCCAAGAGACCCAGTACTTC
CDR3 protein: CAKLAGGFQETQYF

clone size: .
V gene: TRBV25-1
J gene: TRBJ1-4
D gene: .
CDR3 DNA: TGTGCCAGCAGTGAGGCTAGTGGACTGTTTTTT
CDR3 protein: CASSEASGLFF

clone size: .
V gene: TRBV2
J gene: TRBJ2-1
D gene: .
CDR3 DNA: TGTGCCAGCAGTGCCGGGAGATCCTACAATGAGCAGTTCTTC
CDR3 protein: CASSAGRSYNEQFF

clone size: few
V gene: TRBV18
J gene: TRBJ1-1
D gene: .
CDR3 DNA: TGTGCCAGCTCACCGATCCGACAGCGGGGGGGGAACATGAACACTGAAGCTTTCTTT
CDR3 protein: CASSPIRQRGGNMNTEAFF

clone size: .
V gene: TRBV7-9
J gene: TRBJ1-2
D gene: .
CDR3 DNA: TGTGCCAGCAGTCCTGACAGTTCAAGTACCTTC
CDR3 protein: CASSPDSSSTF

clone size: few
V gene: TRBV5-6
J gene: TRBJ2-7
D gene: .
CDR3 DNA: TGTGCCAGCAGCGCTGGTCGGGGTGCCTACGAGCAGTACTTC
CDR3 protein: CASSAGRGAYEQYF

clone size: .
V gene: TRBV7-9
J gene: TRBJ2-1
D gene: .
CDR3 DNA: TGTGCCAGTCAAACCCGGCAGGGATCCTACAATGAGCAGTTCTTC
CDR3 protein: CASQTRQGSYNEQFF

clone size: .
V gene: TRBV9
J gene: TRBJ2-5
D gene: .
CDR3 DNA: TGTGCCAGCAGCGTAGGTAGCGCCTCGTCAGAGACCCAGTACTTC
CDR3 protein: CASSVGSASSETQYF

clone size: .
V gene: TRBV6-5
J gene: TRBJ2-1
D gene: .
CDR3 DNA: TGTGCCAGCAAGTTAGGAGCAGGGCAGAATGAGCAGTTCTTC
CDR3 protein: CASKLGAGQNEQFF

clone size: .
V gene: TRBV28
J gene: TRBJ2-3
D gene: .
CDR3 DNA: TGTGCCAGCAGTCCTCGCGTGGGGGCAAATACGCAGTATTTT
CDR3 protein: CASSPRVGANTQYF